This record covers a single TCR beta chain. CDR3 size: 13 residues. Germline-derived CDR1 and CDR2 are LNHDA and SQIVND (reference sequence). V lost 6 bases and J 4 bases, leaving 11 bases between the germline ends. This entry comes from a study of control samples from healthy donors and cancer patients. Here immunoSEQ multiplex PCR was the method, and the copy in TCRdb shows in-frame clones only, minus some. Among about 120,000 clones listed, around 89% were seen once. Sequencing input: blood. The V gene is TRBV19, the J gene TRBJ2-3; D assignment may be TRBD1 or TRBD2 (5 bases each). This TCR came from a woman in her 70s in good health. The CDR3 here is CASSAGTADTQYF. CDR3 bases: TGTGCCAGTAGCGCCGGGACCGCAGATACGCAGTATTTT.